These 24 T cell receptor beta chains share one sample of origin, sequenced in a study of CD8 T cells in Susac syndrome. When the RNA was reverse transcribed, random hexamers were used with an input of roughly 0.5 to 1 ug. MiXCR, applied by TCRdb to the immunoSEQ multiplex PCR reads, yields one record per CDR3 protein. The table shows more than 150,000 distinct CDR3 sequences, with roughly 96% occurring only once. Sequenced sample: CD8+ T cells from PBMCs. Receptor source: a human donor with multiple sclerosis.

V gene TRBV11-2 combines with J gene TRBJ2-1; tentative D call: TRBD2 (5 bases). Trimming shortened V by 0 bases and J by 7 bases, and 19 bases separated the two germline ends. The CDR3 is made up of 17 amino acids. Germline V gives CDR1 SGHAT, CDR2 FQNNGV. The CDR3 nucleotides read TGTGCCAGCAGCTTAGATCAGTCCCGGCGGGTATGGAATGAGCAGTTCTTC. This encodes CASSLDQSRRVWNEQFF.

This chain links TRBV30 with TRBJ2-5; 9 nucleotides agree with TRBD1. The CDR3 extends over 13 amino acids. Germline-derived CDR1 and CDR2 are GTSNPN and SVGIG (reference sequence). V gave up 7 bases and J gave up 1 base; unmatched junction bases: 4. CDR3 in amino acids: CALAGQGQETQYF. The CDR3 coding sequence is TGTGCCTTGGCGGGACAGGGCCAAGAGACCCAGTACTTC.

This chain joins TRBV29-1 and TRBJ1-1; 10 nucleotides align to TRBD1. The CDR3 has 14 residues. CDR1 is SQVTM and CDR2 is ANQGSEA in the germline V gene. The CDR3, as DNA: TGCACCACTTACGGGACAGGGGAGAACACTGAAGCTTTCTTT. Its translation: CTTYGTGENTEAFF.

The CDR3 DNA sequence: TGCAGTGCTAGAATTGACAGATACACCGGGGAGCTGTTTTTT. Translating gives CSARIDRYTGELFF. The genes are TRBV20-1 and TRBJ2-2; tentative D call: TRBD1 (5 bases). From germline, CDR1 is DFQATT and CDR2 SNEGSKA (reference sequence). The CDR3 sequence is 14 residues long. The ends were cut back, 2 bases at V and 3 bases at J, with 10 bases in the middle.

This clonotype occurred a few times. This chain connects TRBV30 to TRBJ2-2; D is unresolved. CDR1 and CDR2 (germline): GTSNPN, SVGIG (reference sequence). Deletions cut 0 bases from V and 2 bases from J, with 1 base between. The CDR3 contains 12 residues. The chain's CDR3 is CAWSVNTGELFF. Written as DNA, the CDR3 is TGTGCCTGGAGTGTAAACACCGGGGAGCTGTTTTTT. Filled out from reference TRBV30 and TRBJ2-2, the complete variable domain reads SQTIHQWPATLVQPVGSPLSLECTVEGTSNPNLYWYRQAAGRGLQLLFYSVGIGQISSEVPQNLSASRPQDRQFILSSKKLLLSDSGFYLCAWSVNTGELFFGEGSRLTVL.

The chain links TRBV15 to TRBJ1-5; D is possibly TRBD1 (5 bases). CDR3 size: 15 residues. From germline, CDR1 is LNHNV and CDR2 YYDKDF (reference sequence). V was shortened by 5 bases and J by 2 bases, with 13 bases between the two germline ends. In DNA form, the CDR3 reads TGTGCCACCAGCGGGACCAGGGTTGGCAATCAGCCCCAGCATTTT. It is translated as CATSGTRVGNQPQHF. Full variable domain (outside the CDR3, taken from reference TRBV15 and TRBJ1-5): DAMVIQNPRYQVTQFGKPVTLSCSQTLNHNVMYWYQQKSSQAPKLLFHYYDKDFNNEADTPDNFQSRRPNTSFCFLDIRSPGLGDTAMYLCATSGTRVGNQPQHFGDGTRLSIL.

The chain has TRBV5-1 and TRBJ1-1; D is ambiguous. Per the germline V gene, CDR1 is SGHRS and CDR2 is YFSETQ. With 3 bases removed from V and 4 bases from J, the gap between germline ends came to 10 bases. This CDR3 contains 13 residues. CDR3 sequence reads: CASSYDEGTEAFF. The CDR3 DNA reads TGCGCCAGCAGCTATGACGAGGGCACTGAAGCTTTCTTT.

J is TRBJ2-3 and V is TRBV7-6; perhaps TRBD2 as D (5 bases). V lost 1 base and J lost 2, with 19 bases in between. This CDR3 comprises 18 residues. The germline gives CDR1 SGHVS, CDR2 FNYEAQ. CDR3: CASSLVGSSLDLTDTQYF. DNA of the CDR3: TGTGCCAGCAGCTTAGTAGGGAGTAGCCTAGACCTCACAGATACGCAGTATTTT.

The chain is built from TRBV11-2 and TRBJ2-2; D not certain. The V and J ends lost 1 base and 8 bases respectively, with 8 bases between them. Germline assignment: CDR1 SGHAT and CDR2 FQNNGV. The CDR3 is 13 amino acids. This CDR3 reads CASSLGKNGELFF. The CDR3 DNA is TGTGCCAGCAGCTTAGGCAAGAATGGGGAGCTGTTTTTT. Drawing the rest from reference TRBV11-2 and TRBJ2-2, the complete variable domain is EAGVAQSPRYKIIEKRQSVAFWCNPISGHATLYWYQQILGQGPKLLIQFQNNGVVDDSQLPKDRFSAERLKGVDSTLKIQPAKLEDSAVYLCASSLGKNGELFFGEGSRLTVL.

This chain joins TRBV11-2 and TRBJ1-6, with D perhaps TRBD1 (6 bases). The germline V gene encodes CDR1 SGHAT and CDR2 FQNNGV. This CDR3 spans 13 amino acids. Deletions cut 5 bases from V and 9 bases from J, with 11 bases between. The CDR3 loop is CASSVQDSSPLHF. In nucleotides, the CDR3 is TGTGCCAGCAGCGTACAGGACAGTTCACCCCTCCACTTT.

The chain has TRBV12-3 or TRBV12-4 and TRBJ2-7; D remains unclear. V shed 5 bases and J shed 9 bases, with 17 bases lying between them. The CDR3 spans 13 residues. This CDR3 is CASSPTTPVGQYF. CDR3 DNA sequence: TGTGCCAGCAGTCCCACGACTCCAGTTGGGCAGTACTTC.

The CDR3 DNA reads as TGTGCCAGCAGTCCACTCGATCTCCGAGGCGACAATGAGCAGTTCTTC. Translated, it gives CASSPLDLRGDNEQFF. The chain employs TRBV27 and TRBJ2-1; no clear D gene. The CDR3 sequence is 16 residues long. V was clipped by 5 bases and J by 5 bases, with 19 bases between them. Germline V gene sequence: CDR1 MNHEY, CDR2 SMNVEV (reference sequence).

The chain links TRBV30 to TRBJ2-3; D not certain. The CDR3 runs to 11 residues. In germline, CDR1 is GTSNPN, CDR2 SVGIG (reference sequence). The V end was cut by 7 bases, the J end by 6 bases, with 11 bases between. The CDR3 region has the DNA TGTGCCTCCGCCCGCCCGGATACGCAGTATTTT. Translating gives CASARPDTQYF.

The genes are TRBV12-3 or TRBV12-4 and TRBJ2-2, with D tentatively TRBD1 (5 bases). The CDR3 spans 16 residues. The V end lost 5 bases, the J end lost 1 base, and 14 bases lay between the germline ends. The CDR3 is CASSPMTEQNTGELFF. The DNA of the CDR3 is TGTGCCAGCAGTCCAATGACAGAACAGAACACCGGGGAGCTGTTTTTT.

CDR3 in amino acids: CASSDSSSGELFF. The CDR3 DNA is TGTGCCAGCAGTGACTCGAGCTCCGGGGAGCTGTTTTTT. The chain uses TRBV6-4 and TRBJ2-2; D is undetermined. Trimming pared 0 bases from V and 6 bases from J, leaving 5 bases between. Germline V CDR1 and CDR2: MRHNA, SNTAGT. This CDR3 has 13 residues.

The chain carries TRBV20-1 and TRBJ2-1, with 8 bases that match TRBD1. The CDR3 is made up of 13 amino acids. From germline, CDR1 is DFQATT and CDR2 SNEGSKA (reference sequence). The chain's CDR3 is CNPRGQGFNEQFF. CDR3 bases: TGCAACCCCCGAGGACAGGGTTTCAATGAGCAGTTCTTC.

CDR3 amino acids: CASSQASIRDRYITPLYEQYF. In DNA, the CDR3 is TGTGCCAGCAGCCAGGCTTCGATCCGGGACAGGTATATTACCCCCCTCTACGAGCAGTACTTC. This chain links TRBV3-1 with TRBJ2-7, with 8 bases matching TRBD1. This CDR3 spans 21 amino acids. The ends lost 3 bases at V and 3 bases at J; junction bases unmatched: 25. CDR1 and CDR2 from the germline V gene are LGHDT and YNNKEL (reference sequence).

The J gene is TRBJ2-1, the V gene TRBV27, with 10 nucleotides matching TRBD1. Per the germline V gene, CDR1 is MNHEY and CDR2 is SMNVEV (reference sequence). After removal of 7 bases from V and 4 bases from J, the junction contained 10 bases not matched to a gene. This CDR3 has 16 residues. The CDR3 is CASTHRGQGFYNEQFF. CDR3 sequence (DNA): TGTGCCAGCACCCACCGGGGACAGGGGTTTTACAATGAGCAGTTCTTC.

The V and J genes are TRBV4-1 and TRBJ2-7; TRBD2 agrees at 7 bases. Germline CDR1 reads MGHRA; CDR2 reads YSYEKL. Germline trimming cut 1 base from V and 0 bases from J; bases unmatched to any gene: 6. This CDR3 has 16 residues. Written as DNA, the CDR3 is TGCGCCAGCAGCCAAGGTTCTGGGGGGGGCTCCTACGAGCAGTACGTC. The encoded protein is CASSQGSGGGSYEQYV.

The chain couples TRBV27 to TRBJ1-6, with unresolved D. The CDR3 is 13 residues long. V lost 3 bases, J lost 10 bases, and 10 bases lay in between. The V gene's germline CDR1 is MNHEY and CDR2 SMNVEV (reference sequence). CDR3 amino acids: CASSFRRESPLHF. The CDR3 DNA reads as TGTGCCAGCAGTTTTCGCCGGGAGTCACCCCTCCACTTT.

The V gene is TRBV20-1, the J gene TRBJ2-1, with 7 bases aligning to TRBD1. The J segment lost 0 bases and the V segment lost 1 base, leaving 3 bases of the junction unmatched. The length of the CDR3 is 15 residues. In germline, CDR1 is DFQATT, CDR2 SNEGSKA (reference sequence). The chain's CDR3 is CSARAPGGSYNEQFF. The CDR3 coding sequence is TGCAGTGCTAGAGCTCCAGGGGGCTCCTACAATGAGCAGTTCTTC.

The rearrangement uses TRBV23-1 and TRBJ2-7; 9 bases are shared with TRBD1. TRBV23-1 belongs to the ORF category, with a function that is uncertain. The J segment lost 5 bases and the V segment lost 7 bases, leaving 15 bases of the junction unmatched. The CDR3 is made up of 16 amino acids. DNA of the CDR3: TGCGCCAGCACCGTCTTCCGGGACAGGGCAAGCCACGAGCAGTACGTC. It yields the protein CASTVFRDRASHEQYV.

This chain uses TRBV20-1 with TRBJ2-2; tentative D call: TRBD1 (5 bases). CDR1 is DFQATT and CDR2 is SNEGSKA in the germline V gene (reference sequence). Trimming cost V 3 bases and J 4 bases, with 6 bases left between them. CDR3 size: 12 residues. DNA for the CDR3: TGCAGTGCTAGGGGGCCCACCGGGGAGCTGTTTTTT. Amino acids: CSARGPTGELFF.

The sample holds one count of this clonotype. The chain uses TRBV15 and TRBJ2-3; tentative D call: TRBD1 (6 bases). V lost 1 base, J lost 8 bases, and 16 bases lay in between. Germline V gene sequence: CDR1 LNHNV, CDR2 YYDKDF (reference sequence). The CDR3 totals 15 residues. The CDR3 DNA reads TGTGCCACCAGCAGAGTAGGGGGAACAGGAGGTACGCAGTATTTT. Its protein is CATSRVGGTGGTQYF. Full variable domain (remainder filled in from reference TRBV15 and TRBJ2-3): DAMVIQNPRYQVTQFGKPVTLSCSQTLNHNVMYWYQQKSSQAPKLLFHYYDKDFNNEADTPDNFQSRRPNTSFCFLDIRSPGLGDTAMYLCATSRVGGTGGTQYFGPGTRLTVL.